This TCR beta chain was captured by sequencing in a study of cytomegalovirus exposure and HLA in healthy donors. Only a few counts were recorded for this clone. Its antigen remains unidentified. Overall study results and limits: In a later analysis, TCR beta V- and J-gene trimming was associated with a missense DCLRE1C variant.

The V gene's germline CDR1 is WSHSY and CDR2 SAAADI. The CDR3 is 13 residues long. J lost 4 bases, V lost 9 bases, and 6 bases had no gene match. PCR primers comprised 60 Vbeta and 13 Jbeta primers. The data were produced by immunoSEQ multiplex PCR, yet TCRdb's version contains in-frame clones alone and is incomplete. The sample shows roughly 120,000 clones, approximately 74% of them seen only once. The chain couples TRBV10-2 to TRBJ1-3; 7 bases are shared with TRBD1. The sample comprised PBMCs. The clonotype was recovered from a woman aged 50 to 60 in good health and CMV-seropositive. The CDR3 DNA sequence: TGCGCCAGTAGACAGGGAGCAGGAAACACCATATATTTT. The encoded protein is CASRQGAGNTIYF.